A single count supports the clone carrying this T cell receptor (beta chain). What it binds is unknown. Here immunoSEQ multiplex PCR was the method, and the copy in TCRdb shows in-frame clones only, minus some. The data contain roughly 24,000 clones, 83% of them seen just once; the ten biggest clones take up roughly 8.6%. CDR3 length: 14 amino acids. After removal of 5 bases from V and 10 bases from J, the junction contained 12 bases not matched to a gene. CDR1 SEHNR and CDR2 FQNEAQ come from the germline V gene (reference sequence). This specimen belongs to a study of OX40 agonist ivuxolimab in advanced cancers. Overall study: The patients' treatment was ivuxolimab, an agonistic anti-OX40 (CD134) antibody. General study points: Clones of CD4+ and CD8+ blood T cells grew by week 6 at doses of 0.1 to 3.0 mg/kg.

Prior autoimmune disease or systemic immunosuppression barred patients. The J gene is TRBJ2-7, the V gene TRBV7-9; 9 nucleotides align to TRBD1. Sequenced here: CD4+ or CD8+ T cells sorted from blood, sampled in a trial of the OX40 agonist ivuxolimab. The origin of this receptor is an adult with an advanced solid tumor such as melanoma, head and neck, liver or kidney cancer. The CDR3 here is CASSDSIQGARQYF. The DNA for the CDR3 is TGTGCCAGCAGCGATTCAATACAGGGGGCACGTCAGTACTTC.